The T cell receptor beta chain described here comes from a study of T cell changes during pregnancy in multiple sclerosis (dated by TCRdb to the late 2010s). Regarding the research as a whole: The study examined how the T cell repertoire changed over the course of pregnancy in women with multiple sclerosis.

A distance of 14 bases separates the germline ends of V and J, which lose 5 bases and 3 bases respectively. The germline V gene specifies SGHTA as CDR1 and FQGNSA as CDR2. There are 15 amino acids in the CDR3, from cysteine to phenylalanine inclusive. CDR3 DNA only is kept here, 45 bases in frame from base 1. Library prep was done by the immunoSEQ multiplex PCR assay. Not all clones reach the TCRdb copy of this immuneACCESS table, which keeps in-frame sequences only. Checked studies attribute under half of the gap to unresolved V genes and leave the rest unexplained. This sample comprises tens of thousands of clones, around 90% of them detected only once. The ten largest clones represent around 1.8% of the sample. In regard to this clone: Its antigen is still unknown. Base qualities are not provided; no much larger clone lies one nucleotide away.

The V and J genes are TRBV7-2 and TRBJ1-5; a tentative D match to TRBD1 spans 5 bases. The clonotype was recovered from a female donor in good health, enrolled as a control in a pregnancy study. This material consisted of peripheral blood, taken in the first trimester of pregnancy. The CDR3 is CASSHQTDPNQPQHF. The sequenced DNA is TGTGCCAGCAGCCACCAGACAGACCCCAATCAGCCCCAGCATTTT.